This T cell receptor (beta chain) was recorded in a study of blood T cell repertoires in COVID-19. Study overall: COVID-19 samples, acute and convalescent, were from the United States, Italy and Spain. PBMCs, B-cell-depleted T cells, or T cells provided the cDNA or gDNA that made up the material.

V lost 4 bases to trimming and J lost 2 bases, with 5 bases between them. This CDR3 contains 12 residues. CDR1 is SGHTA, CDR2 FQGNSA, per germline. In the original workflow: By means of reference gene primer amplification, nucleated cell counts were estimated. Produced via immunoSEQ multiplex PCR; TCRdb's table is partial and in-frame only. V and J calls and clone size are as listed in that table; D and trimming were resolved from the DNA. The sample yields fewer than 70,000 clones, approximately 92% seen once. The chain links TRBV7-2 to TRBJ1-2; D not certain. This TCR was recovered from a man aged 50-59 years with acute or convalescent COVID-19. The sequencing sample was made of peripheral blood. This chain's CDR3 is CASSSGNYGYTF. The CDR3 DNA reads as TGTGCCAGCAGCTCCGGGAACTATGGCTACACCTTC.